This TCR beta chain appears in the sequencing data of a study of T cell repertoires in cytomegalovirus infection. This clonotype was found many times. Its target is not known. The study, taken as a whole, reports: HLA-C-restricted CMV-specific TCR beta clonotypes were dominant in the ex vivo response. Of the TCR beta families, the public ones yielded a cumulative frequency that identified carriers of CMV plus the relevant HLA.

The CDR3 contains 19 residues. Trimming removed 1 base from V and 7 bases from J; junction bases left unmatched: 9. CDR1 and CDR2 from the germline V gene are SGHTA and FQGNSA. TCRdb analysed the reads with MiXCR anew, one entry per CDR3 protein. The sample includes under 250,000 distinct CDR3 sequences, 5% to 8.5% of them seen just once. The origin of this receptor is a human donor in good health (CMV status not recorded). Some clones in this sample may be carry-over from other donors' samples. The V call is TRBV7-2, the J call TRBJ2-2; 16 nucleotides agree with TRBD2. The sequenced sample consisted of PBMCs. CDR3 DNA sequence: TGTGCCAGCAGCTTAGTGGGGACTAGCGGGGGGGCCGCGATCGGGGAGCTGTTTTTT. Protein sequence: CASSLVGTSGGAAIGELFF. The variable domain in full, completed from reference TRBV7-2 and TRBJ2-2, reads GAGVSQSPSNKVTEKGKDVELRCDPISGHTALYWYRQSLGQGLEFLIYFQGNSAPDKSGLPSDRFSAERTGGSVSTLTIQRTQQEDSAVYLCASSLVGTSGGAAIGELFFGEGSRLTVL.